This T cell receptor (beta chain) was captured in a study of shared T cell receptors in the human thymus. This clone has just one count. The method was immunoSEQ multiplex PCR; TCRdb's version includes in-frame clones alone and lacks a portion of them. The table shows 700,000 to 750,000 clones, with 80% to 90% occurring only once. These data also formed part of another study, on human thymus T cells. That study reports: Resected material from corrective heart surgery provided the thymus tissue analysed. Among unrelated individuals, related research reported thymic repertoires that overlapped highly.

This receptor was obtained from a girl in the first two years of life with a congenital heart defect. The sample comprised thymocytes.

The CDR3 here is CASSMSVSYGYTF. CDR3 bases: TGTGCCAGTAGTATGTCGGTTAGCTATGGCTACACCTTC. The V and J genes are TRBV19 and TRBJ1-2, with unresolved D. Germline lookup yields CDR1 LNHDA and CDR2 SQIVND (reference sequence). The CDR3 runs to 13 residues. The germline V and J ends were trimmed by 3 bases and 4 bases, with 9 bases remaining between them.